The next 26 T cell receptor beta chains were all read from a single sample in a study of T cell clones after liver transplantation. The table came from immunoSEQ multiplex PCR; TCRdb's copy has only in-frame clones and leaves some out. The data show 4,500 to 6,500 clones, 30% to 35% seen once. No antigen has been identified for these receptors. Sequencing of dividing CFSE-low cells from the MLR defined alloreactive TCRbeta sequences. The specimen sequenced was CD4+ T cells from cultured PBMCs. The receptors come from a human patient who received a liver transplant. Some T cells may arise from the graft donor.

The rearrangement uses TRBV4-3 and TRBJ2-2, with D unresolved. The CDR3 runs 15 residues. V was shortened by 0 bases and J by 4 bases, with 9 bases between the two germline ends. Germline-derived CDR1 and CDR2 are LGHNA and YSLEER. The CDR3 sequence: CASSQDNSLTGELFF. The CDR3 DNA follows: TGCGCCAGCAGCCAAGATAACAGCCTCACCGGGGAGCTGTTTTTT.

The CDR3 DNA reads as TGTGCCAGTAGTAATACCCCATGGACAGGGGTTAGCAATCAGCCCCAGCATTTT. It yields the protein CASSNTPWTGVSNQPQHF. The rearrangement uses TRBV19 and TRBJ1-5; 9 positions match TRBD1. Per germline, CDR1 LNHDA and CDR2 SQIVND (reference sequence). The J segment lost 0 bases and the V segment lost 4 bases, leaving 10 bases of the junction unmatched. The CDR3 runs 18 residues.

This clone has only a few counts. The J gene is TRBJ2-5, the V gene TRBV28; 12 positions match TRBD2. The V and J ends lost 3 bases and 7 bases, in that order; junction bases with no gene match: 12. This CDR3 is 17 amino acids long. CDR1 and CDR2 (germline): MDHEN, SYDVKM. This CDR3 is CASSFGKSSGGARTQYF. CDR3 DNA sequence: TGTGCCAGCAGTTTTGGAAAATCTAGCGGGGGGGCCCGGACCCAGTACTTC.

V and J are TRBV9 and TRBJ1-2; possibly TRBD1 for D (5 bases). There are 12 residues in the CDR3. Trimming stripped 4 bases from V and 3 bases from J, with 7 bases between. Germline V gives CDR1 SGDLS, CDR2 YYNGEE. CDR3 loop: CASSPGHYGYTF. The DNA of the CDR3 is TGTGCCAGCAGCCCGGGACACTATGGCTACACCTTC. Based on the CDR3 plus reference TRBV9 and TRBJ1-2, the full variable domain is DSGVTQTPKHLITATGQRVTLRCSPRSGDLSVYWYQQSLDQGLQFLIQYYNGEERAKGNILERFSAQQFPDLHSELNLSSLELGDSALYFCASSPGHYGYTFGSGTRLTVV.

CDR3 residues: CASRLAGGFTDTQYF. CDR3 bases: TGTGCCAGCAGACTAGCGGGAGGCTTCACAGATACGCAGTATTTT. The chain employs TRBV6-5 and TRBJ2-3; 12 bases agree with TRBD2. The CDR3 has 15 residues. V lost 6 bases and J lost 2; bases outside the gene matches: 3. Germline values: CDR1 MNHEY, CDR2 SVGAGI.

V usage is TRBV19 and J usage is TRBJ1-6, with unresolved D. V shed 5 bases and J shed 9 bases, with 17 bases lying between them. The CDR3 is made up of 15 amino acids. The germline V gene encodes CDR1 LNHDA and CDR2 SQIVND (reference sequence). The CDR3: CASSPWGVRRSPLHF. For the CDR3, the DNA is TGTGCCAGTAGTCCTTGGGGAGTTCGTCGTTCACCCCTCCACTTT.

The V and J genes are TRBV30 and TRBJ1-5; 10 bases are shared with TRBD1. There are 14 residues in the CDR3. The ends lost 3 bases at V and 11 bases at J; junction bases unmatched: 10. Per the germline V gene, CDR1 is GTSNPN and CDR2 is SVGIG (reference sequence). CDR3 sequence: CAWRRTGGGGTQHF. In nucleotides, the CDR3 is TGTGCCTGGAGGCGGACAGGGGGGGGAGGGACCCAGCATTTT.

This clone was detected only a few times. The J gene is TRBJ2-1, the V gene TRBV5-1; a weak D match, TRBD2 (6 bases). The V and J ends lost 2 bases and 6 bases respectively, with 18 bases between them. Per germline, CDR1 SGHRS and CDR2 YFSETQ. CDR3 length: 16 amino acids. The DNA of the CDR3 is TGCGCCAGCAGCTTTACTCCCGGGACTGTACTCAATGAGCAGTTCTTC. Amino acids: CASSFTPGTVLNEQFF.

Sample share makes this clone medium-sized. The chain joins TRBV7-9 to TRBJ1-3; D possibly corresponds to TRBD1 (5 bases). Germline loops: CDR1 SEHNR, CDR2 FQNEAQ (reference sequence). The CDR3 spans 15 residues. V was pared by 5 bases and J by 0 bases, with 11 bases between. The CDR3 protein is CASSPSGLSGNTIYF. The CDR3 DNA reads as TGTGCCAGCAGCCCGTCGGGGCTCTCTGGAAACACCATATATTTT.

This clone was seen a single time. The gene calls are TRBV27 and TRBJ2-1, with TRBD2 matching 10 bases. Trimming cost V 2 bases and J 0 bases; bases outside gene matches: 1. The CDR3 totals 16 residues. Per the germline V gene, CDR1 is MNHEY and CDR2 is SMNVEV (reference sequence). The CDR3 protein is CASSLRLAGSYNEQFF. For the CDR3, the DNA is TGTGCCAGCAGTTTAAGACTAGCGGGCTCCTACAATGAGCAGTTCTTC.

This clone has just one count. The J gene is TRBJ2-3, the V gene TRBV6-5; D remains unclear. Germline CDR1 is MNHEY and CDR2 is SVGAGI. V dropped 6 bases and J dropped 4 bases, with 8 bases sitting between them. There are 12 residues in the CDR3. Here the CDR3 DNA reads TGTGCCAGCAGCTCCACTTCAGATACGCAGTATTTT. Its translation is CASSSTSDTQYF.

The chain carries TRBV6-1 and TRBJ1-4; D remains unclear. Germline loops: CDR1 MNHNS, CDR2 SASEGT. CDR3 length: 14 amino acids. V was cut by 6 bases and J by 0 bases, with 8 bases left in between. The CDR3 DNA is TGTGCCAGCAGCCCCGGTTCAACTAATGAAAAACTGTTTTTT. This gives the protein CASSPGSTNEKLFF.

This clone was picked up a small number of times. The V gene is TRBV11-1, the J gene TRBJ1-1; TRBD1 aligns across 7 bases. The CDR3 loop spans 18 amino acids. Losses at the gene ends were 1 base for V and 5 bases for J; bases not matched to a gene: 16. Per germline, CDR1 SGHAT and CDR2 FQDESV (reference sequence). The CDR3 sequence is CASSLVGIAAGGSTEAFF. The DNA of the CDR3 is TGTGCCAGCAGCTTAGTGGGTATTGCGGCAGGGGGTTCGACTGAAGCTTTCTTT. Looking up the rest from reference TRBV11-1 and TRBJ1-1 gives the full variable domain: EAEVAQSPRYKITEKSQAVAFWCDPISGHATLYWYRQILGQGPELLVQFQDESVVDDSQLPKDRFSAERLKGVDSTLKIQPAELGDSAMYLCASSLVGIAAGGSTEAFFGQGTRLTVV.

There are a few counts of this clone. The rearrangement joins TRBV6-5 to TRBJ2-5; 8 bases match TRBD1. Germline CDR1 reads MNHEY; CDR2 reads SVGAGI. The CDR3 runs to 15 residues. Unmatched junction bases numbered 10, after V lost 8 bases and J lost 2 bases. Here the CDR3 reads CASYPLGTGQETQYF. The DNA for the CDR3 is TGTGCCAGCTATCCCTTAGGGACAGGACAAGAGACCCAGTACTTC.

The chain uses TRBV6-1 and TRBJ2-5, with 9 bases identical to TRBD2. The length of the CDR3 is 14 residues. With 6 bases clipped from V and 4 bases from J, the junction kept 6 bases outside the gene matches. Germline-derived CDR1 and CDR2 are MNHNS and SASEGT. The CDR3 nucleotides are TGTGCCAGCAGGGTAGCGGGAGTTGGAGAGACCCAGTACTTC. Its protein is CASRVAGVGETQYF.

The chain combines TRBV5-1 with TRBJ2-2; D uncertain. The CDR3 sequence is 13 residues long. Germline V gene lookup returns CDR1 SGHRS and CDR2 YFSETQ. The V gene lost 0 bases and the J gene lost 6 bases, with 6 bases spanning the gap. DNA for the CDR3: TGCGCCAGCAGCTTGGCGGTTTCCGGGGAGCTGTTTTTT. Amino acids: CASSLAVSGELFF.

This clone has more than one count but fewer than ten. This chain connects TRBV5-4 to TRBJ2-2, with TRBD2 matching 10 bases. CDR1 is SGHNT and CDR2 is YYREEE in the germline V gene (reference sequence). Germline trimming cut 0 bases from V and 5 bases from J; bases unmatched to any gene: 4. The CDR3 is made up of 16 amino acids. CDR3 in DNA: TGTGCCAGCAGCTTGGAACTAGCGGGATCGACCGGGGAGCTGTTTTTT. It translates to CASSLELAGSTGELFF.

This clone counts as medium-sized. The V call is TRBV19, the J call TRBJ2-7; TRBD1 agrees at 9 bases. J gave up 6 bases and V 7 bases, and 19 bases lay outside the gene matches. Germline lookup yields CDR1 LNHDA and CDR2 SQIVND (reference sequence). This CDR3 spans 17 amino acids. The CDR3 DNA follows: TGTGCCAGTAAAAGGGGTGTTCGGGACAGGGTAATGAGCGAGCAGTACTTC. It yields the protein CASKRGVRDRVMSEQYF.

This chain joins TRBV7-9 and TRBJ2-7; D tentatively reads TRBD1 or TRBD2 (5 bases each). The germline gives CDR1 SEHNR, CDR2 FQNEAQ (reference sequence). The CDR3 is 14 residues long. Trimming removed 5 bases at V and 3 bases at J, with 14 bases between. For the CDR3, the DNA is TGTGCCAGCAGCACGGGGACGGGAAACTACGAGCAGTACTTC. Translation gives CASSTGTGNYEQYF.

The CDR3 region has the DNA TGTGCCTGGACCCGGGACAGGGTGTTCTACGAGCAGTACTTC. Translating gives CAWTRDRVFYEQYF. This sequence joins TRBV30 and TRBJ2-7; 9 nucleotides line up with TRBD1. In germline, CDR1 is GTSNPN, CDR2 SVGIG (reference sequence). This CDR3 is 14 amino acids long. The V and J ends lost 4 bases and 3 bases, in that order; junction bases with no gene match: 7.

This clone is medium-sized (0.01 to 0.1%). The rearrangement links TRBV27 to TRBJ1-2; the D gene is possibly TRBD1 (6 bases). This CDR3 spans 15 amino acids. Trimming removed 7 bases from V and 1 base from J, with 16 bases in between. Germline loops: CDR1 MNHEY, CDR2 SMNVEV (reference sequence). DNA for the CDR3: TGTGCCAGCACCCGAACCCCGGACAGTAACTATGGCTACACCTTC. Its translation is CASTRTPDSNYGYTF.

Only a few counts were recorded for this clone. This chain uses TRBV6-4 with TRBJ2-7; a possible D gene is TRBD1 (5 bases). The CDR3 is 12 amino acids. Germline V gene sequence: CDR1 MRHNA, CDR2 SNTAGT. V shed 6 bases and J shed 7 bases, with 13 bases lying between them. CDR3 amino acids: CASSRGHGEQYF. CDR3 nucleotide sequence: TGTGCCAGCAGCCGAGGACACGGAGAGCAGTACTTC.

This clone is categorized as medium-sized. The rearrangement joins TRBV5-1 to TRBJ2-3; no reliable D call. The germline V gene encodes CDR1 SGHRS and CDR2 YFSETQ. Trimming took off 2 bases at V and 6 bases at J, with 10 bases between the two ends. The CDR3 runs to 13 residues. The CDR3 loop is CASSFPGVDTQYF. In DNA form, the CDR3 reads TGCGCCAGCAGCTTTCCAGGCGTGGATACGCAGTATTTT.

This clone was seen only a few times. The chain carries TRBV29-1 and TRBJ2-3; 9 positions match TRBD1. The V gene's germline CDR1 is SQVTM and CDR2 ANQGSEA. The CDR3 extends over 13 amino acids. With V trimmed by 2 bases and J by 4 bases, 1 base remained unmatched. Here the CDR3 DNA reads TGCAGCGTTGAACGACAGGGGGCAGATACGCAGTATTTT. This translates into CSVERQGADTQYF.

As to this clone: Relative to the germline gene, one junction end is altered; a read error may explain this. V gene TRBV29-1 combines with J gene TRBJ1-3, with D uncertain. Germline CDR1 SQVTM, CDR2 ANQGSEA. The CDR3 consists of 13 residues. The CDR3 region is CSVEEITGNTIYF. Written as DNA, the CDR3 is TGCAGCGTCGAAGAGATCACTGGAAACACCATATATTTT.

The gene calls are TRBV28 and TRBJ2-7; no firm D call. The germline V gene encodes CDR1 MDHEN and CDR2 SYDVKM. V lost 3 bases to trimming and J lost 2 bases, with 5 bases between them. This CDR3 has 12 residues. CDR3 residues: CASSFWPYEQYF. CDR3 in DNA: TGTGCCAGCAGTTTTTGGCCCTACGAGCAGTACTTC. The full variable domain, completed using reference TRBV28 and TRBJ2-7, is DVKVTQSSRYLVKRTGEKVFLECVQDMDHENMFWYRQDPGLGLRLIYFSYDVKMKEKGDIPEGYSVSREKKERFSLILESASTNQTSMYLCASSFWPYEQYFGPGTRLTVT.